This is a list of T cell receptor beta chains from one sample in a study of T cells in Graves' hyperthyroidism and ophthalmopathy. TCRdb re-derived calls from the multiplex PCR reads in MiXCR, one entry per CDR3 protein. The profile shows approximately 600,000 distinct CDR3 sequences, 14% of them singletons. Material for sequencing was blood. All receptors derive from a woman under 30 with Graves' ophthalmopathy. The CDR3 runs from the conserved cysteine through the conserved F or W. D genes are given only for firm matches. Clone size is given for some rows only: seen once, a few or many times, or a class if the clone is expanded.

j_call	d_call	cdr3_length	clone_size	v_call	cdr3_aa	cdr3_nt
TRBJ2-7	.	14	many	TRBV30	CAWSVRWENYEQYF	TGTGCCTGGAGTGTACGCTGGGAGAACTACGAGCAGTACTTC
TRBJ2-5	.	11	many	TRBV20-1	CSARLQETQYF	TGCAGTGCTAGACTTCAAGAGACCCAGTACTTC
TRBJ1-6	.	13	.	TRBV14	CASSPRLDSPLHF	TGTGCCAGCAGCCCTCGACTCGATTCACCCCTCCACTTT
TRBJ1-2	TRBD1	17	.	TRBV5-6	CASSFRQGLALGYGYTF	TGTGCCAGCAGCTTTCGACAGGGTCTTGCATTGGGGTATGGCTACACCTTC
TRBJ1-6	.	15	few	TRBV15	CATSRDEGKNSPLHF	TGTGCCACCAGCAGAGATGAGGGAAAGAATTCACCCCTCCACTTT
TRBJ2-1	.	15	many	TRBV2	CASSEGRIIYNEQFF	TGTGCCAGCAGTGAAGGACGGATAATCTACAATGAGCAGTTCTTC
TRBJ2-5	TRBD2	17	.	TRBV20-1	CSARDRGTSAYQETQYF	TGCAGTGCTAGAGATCGGGGGACTAGCGCCTACCAAGAGACCCAGTACTTC
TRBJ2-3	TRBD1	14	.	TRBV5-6	CASSEGAVMNTQYF	TGTGCCAGCAGCGAGGGGGCGGTCATGAATACGCAGTATTTT
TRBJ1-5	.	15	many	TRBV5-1	CASSLQGRSNQPQHF	TGCGCCAGCAGCTTACAGGGTCGTAGCAATCAGCCCCAGCATTTT
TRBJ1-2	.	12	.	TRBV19	CASVGLKRGYTF	TGTGCCAGCGTGGGATTGAAGAGAGGCTACACCTTC
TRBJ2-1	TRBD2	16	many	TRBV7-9	CASSLSGREPYNEQFF	TGTGCCAGCAGCTTATCTGGGCGGGAGCCCTACAATGAGCAGTTCTTC
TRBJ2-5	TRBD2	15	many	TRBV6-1	CASSEEAGGPETQYF	TGTGCCAGCAGTGAAGAAGCGGGAGGGCCAGAGACCCAGTACTTC
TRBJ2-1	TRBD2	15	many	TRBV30	CAWSVVAGFYNEQFF	TGTGCCTGGAGTGTGGTAGCGGGCTTCTACAATGAGCAGTTCTTC
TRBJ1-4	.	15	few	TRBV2	CASSRTGREDEKLFF	TGTGCCAGCAGCCGTACAGGGAGGGAGGATGAAAAACTGTTTTTT
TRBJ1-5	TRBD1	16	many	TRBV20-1	CSITGTGGLSNQPQHF	TGCAGTATAACCGGGACAGGGGGCCTCAGCAATCAGCCCCAGCATTTT
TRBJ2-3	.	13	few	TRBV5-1	CASRSSVTDTQYF	TGCGCCAGCAGGTCTAGCGTCACAGATACGCAGTATTTT
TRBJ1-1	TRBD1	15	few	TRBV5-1	CASSLAGDRGTEAFF	TGCGCCAGCAGCTTGGCCGGGGACAGGGGCACTGAAGCTTTCTTT
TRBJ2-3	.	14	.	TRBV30	CAWSVSGGLDTQYF	TGTGCCTGGAGTGTTTCGGGGGGCTTAGATACGCAGTATTTT
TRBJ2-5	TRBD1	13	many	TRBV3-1	CASSRDRLETQYF	TGTGCCAGCAGCCGGGACAGGTTAGAGACCCAGTACTTC
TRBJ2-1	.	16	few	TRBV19	CASRARGDSVGNEQFF	TGTGCCAGTAGGGCAAGGGGGGACTCTGTGGGCAATGAGCAGTTCTTC
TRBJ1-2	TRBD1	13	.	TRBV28	CASSLGTEDGYTF	TGTGCCAGCAGTCTCGGGACAGAAGATGGCTACACCTTC
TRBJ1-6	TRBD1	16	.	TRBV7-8	CASSLLARGQHSPLHF	TGTGCCAGCAGCTTGCTGGCCAGGGGGCAGCATTCACCCCTCCACTTT
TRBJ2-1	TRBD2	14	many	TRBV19	CATAGLAKTNEQFF	TGTGCCACCGCCGGACTAGCGAAAACCAATGAGCAGTTCTTC
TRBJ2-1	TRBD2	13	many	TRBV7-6	CASSRGAYNEQFF	TGTGCCAGCAGCCGGGGGGCCTACAATGAGCAGTTCTTC
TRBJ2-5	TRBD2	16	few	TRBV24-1	CATPGLAGPRGETQYF	TGTGCCACCCCGGGACTAGCGGGACCCCGGGGAGAGACCCAGTACTTC
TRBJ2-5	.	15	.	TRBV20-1	CSARDHWTAGETQYF	TGCAGTGCTAGAGATCACTGGACCGCGGGAGAGACCCAGTACTTC